This T cell receptor beta chain emerged from a study of blood T cell repertoires in COVID-19. Looking at the study overall: The United States, Italy and Spain supplied acute and convalescent COVID-19 samples.

Study processing details: Reference gene primer amplification gave nucleated cell count estimates. The protocol was immunoSEQ multiplex PCR, while the TCRdb copy is restricted to in-frame clones and leaves out a portion. That table furnishes V, J and clone size, whereas the DNA furnished D and trimming. The sample has roughly 300,000 clones; 85% to 90% are singletons. The length of the CDR3 is 14 residues. Trimming cost V 4 bases and J 3 bases, with 14 bases left between them. The germline V gene encodes CDR1 SGDLS and CDR2 YYNGEE. Specimen: peripheral blood. The J gene is TRBJ2-7, the V gene TRBV9; maybe TRBD2 (6 bases). The clonotype was recovered from a woman in her 30s with COVID-19, enrolled during active disease. CDR3 amino acids: CASSPEEGLYEQYF. The CDR3 region has the DNA TGTGCCAGCAGCCCCGAAGAGGGACTCTACGAGCAGTACTTC.